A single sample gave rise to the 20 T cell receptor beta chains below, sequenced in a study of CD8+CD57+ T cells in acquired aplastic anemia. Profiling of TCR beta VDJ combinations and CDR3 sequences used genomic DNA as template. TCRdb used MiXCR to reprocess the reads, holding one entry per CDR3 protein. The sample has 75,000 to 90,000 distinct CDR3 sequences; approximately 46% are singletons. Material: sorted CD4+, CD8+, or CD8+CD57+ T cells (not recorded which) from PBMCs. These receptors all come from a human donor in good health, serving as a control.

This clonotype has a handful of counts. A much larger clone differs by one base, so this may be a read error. CDR3 nucleotide sequence: TGTGCCAGGAGCTTAGGCACCGGGGAGCTGTTTTTT. It is translated as CARSLGTGELFF. This rearrangement joins TRBV7-6 to TRBJ2-2; D is unresolved. This CDR3 spans 12 amino acids. Germline lookup yields CDR1 SGHVS and CDR2 FNYEAQ.

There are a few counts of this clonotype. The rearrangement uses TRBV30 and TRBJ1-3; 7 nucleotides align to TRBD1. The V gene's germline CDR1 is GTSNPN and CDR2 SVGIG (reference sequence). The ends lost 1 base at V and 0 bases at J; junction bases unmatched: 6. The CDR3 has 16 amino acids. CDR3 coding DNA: TGTGCCTGGAGTGAAACAGGGGATTACTCTGGAAACACCATATATTTT. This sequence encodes CAWSETGDYSGNTIYF.

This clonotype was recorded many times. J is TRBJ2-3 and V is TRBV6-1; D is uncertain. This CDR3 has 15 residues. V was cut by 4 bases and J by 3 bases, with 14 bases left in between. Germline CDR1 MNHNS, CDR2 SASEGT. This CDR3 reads CASSARNVGTDTQYF. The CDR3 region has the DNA TGTGCCAGCAGTGCCCGGAATGTAGGGACAGATACGCAGTATTTT.

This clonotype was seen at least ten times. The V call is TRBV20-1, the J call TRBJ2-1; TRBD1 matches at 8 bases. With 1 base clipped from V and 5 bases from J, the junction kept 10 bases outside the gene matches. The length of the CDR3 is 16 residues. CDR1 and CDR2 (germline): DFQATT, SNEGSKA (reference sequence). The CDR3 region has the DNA TGCAGTGCTAGAGCCTTGGACAGGGTTGGGGACAATGAGCAGTTCTTC. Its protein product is CSARALDRVGDNEQFF.

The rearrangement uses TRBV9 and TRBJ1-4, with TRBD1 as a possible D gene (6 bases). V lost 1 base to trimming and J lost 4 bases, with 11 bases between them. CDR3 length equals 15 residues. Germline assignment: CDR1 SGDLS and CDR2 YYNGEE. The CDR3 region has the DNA TGTGCCAGCAGCGTAATCGGGGACAATAATGAAAAACTGTTTTTT. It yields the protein CASSVIGDNNEKLFF.

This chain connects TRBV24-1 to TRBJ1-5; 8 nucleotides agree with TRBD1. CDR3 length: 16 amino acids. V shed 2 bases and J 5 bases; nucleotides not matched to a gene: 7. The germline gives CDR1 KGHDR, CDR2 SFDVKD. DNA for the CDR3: TGTGCCACCAGTGATTCCGGGACAGGATTAGATCAGCCCCAGCATTTT. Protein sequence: CATSDSGTGLDQPQHF.

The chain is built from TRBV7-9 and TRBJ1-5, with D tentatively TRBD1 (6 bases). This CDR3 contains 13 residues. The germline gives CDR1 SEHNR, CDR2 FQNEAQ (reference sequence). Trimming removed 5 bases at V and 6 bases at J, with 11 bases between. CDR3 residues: CASSGQPGQPQHF. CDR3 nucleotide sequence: TGTGCCAGCAGCGGACAGCCAGGTCAGCCCCAGCATTTT. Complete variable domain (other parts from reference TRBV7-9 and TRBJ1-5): DTGVSQNPRHKITKRGQNVTFRCDPISEHNRLYWYRQTLGQGPEFLTYFQNEAQLEKSRLLSDRFSAERPKGSFSTLEIQRTEQGDSAMYLCASSGQPGQPQHFGDGTRLSIL.

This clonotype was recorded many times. Written as DNA, the CDR3 is TGCAGTGCGCAGGAAGATAGCAATCAGCCCCAGCATTTT. Translation gives CSAQEDSNQPQHF. The rearrangement uses TRBV20-1 and TRBJ1-5; D remains unclear. V shed 6 bases and J shed 0 bases, with 9 bases lying between them. CDR3 length equals 13 residues. Germline V gene lookup returns CDR1 DFQATT and CDR2 SNEGSKA (reference sequence).

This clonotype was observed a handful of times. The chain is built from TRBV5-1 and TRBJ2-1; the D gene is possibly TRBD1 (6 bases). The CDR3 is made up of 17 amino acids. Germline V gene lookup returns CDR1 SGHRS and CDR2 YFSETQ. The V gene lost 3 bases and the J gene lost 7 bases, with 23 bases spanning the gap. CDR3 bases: TGCGCCAGCAGCTCCCGCGCGACAACAGGGTTCGGTAATGAGCAGTTCTTC. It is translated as CASSSRATTGFGNEQFF.

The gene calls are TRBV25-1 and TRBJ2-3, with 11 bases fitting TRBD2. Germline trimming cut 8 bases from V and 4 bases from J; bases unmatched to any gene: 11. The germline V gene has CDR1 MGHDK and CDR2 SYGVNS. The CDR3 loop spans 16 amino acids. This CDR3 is CASSPVLAGDSDTQYF. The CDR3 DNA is TGTGCCAGCTCACCTGTACTAGCGGGAGACTCAGATACGCAGTATTTT. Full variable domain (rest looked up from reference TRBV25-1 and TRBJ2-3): EADIYQTPRYLVIGTGKKITLECSQTMGHDKMYWYQQDPGMELHLIHYSYGVNSTEKGDLSSESTVSRIRTEHFPLTLESARPSHTSQYLCASSPVLAGDSDTQYFGPGTRLTVL.

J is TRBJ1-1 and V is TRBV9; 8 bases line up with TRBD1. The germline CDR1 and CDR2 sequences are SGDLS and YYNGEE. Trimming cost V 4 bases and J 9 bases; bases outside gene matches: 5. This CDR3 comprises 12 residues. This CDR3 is CASSTGQGQAFF. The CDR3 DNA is TGTGCCAGCAGCACCGGACAGGGTCAAGCTTTCTTT.

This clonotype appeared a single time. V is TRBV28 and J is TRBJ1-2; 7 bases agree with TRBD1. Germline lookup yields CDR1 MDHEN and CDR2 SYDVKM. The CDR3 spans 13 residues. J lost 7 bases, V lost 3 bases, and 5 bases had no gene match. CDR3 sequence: CASSLAGGFGYTF. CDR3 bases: TGTGCCAGCAGTTTGGCAGGGGGTTTTGGCTACACCTTC.

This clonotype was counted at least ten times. The CDR3 DNA follows: TGTGCCAGCAGGAAGGTTGGACAGGGGGTTAATGGCTACACCTTC. This translates into CASRKVGQGVNGYTF. This chain links TRBV2 with TRBJ1-2; 10 nucleotides match TRBD1. V shed 6 bases, J shed 6 bases, and the junction held 10 bases outside the gene matches. Germline V gene sequence: CDR1 SNHLY, CDR2 FYNNEI. This CDR3 comprises 15 residues. The full variable domain, with the rest looked up from reference TRBV2 and TRBJ1-2, is EPEVTQTPSHQVTQMGQEVILRCVPISNHLYFYWYRQILGQKVEFLVSFYNNEISEKSEIFDDQFSVERPDGSNFTLKIRSTKLEDSAMYFCASRKVGQGVNGYTFGSGTRLTVV.

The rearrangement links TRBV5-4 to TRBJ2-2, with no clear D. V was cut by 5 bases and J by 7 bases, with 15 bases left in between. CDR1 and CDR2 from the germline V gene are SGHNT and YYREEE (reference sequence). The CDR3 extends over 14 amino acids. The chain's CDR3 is CASSSGRAGGELFF. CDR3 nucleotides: TGTGCCAGCAGTTCCGGCCGGGCTGGCGGGGAGCTGTTTTTT.

CDR3 nucleotides: TGTGCCAGCAGTGAATCCGGGACAGGGGGTTTTCAAGAGACCCAGTACTTC. This translates into CASSESGTGGFQETQYF. The gene calls are TRBV25-1 and TRBJ2-5; 11 nucleotides match TRBD1. The CDR3 runs 17 residues. Per the germline V gene, CDR1 is MGHDK and CDR2 is SYGVNS. With V trimmed by 1 base and J by 2 bases, 6 bases remained unmatched.

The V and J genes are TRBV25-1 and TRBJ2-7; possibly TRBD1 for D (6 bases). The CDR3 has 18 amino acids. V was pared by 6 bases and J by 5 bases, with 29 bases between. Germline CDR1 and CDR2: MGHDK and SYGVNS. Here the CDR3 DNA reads TGTGCCAGCAGCCACTCCGCCAGGGGTTTTCCCACCGCCCACGAGCAGTACTTC. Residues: CASSHSARGFPTAHEQYF.

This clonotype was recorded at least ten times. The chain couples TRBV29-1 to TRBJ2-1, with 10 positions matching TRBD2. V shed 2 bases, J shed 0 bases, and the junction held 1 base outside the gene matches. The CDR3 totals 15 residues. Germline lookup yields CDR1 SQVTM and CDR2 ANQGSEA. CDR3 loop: CSVESSGSSYNEQFF. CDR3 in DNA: TGCAGCGTTGAATCTAGCGGGAGCTCCTACAATGAGCAGTTCTTC.

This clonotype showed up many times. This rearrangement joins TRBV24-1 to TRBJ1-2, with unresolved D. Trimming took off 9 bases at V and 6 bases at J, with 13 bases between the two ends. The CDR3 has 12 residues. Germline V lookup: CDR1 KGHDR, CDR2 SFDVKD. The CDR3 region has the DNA TGTGCCACCCAAGGACCGGAAAATGGCTACACCTTC. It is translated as CATQGPENGYTF.

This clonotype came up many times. The CDR3 sequence is CASSQDQGSSYNSPLHF. The CDR3 region has the DNA TGCGCCAGCAGCCAAGATCAGGGGAGCTCCTATAATTCACCCCTCCACTTT. The V and J genes are TRBV4-1 and TRBJ1-6, with D possibly being TRBD1 (6 bases). Trimming stripped 0 bases from V and 0 bases from J, with 9 bases between. From germline, CDR1 is MGHRA and CDR2 YSYEKL. The CDR3 totals 17 residues.

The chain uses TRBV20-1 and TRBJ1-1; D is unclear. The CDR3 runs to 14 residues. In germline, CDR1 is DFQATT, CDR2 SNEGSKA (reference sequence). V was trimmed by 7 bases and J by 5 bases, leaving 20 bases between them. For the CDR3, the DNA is TGCAGTGTTTCAACGGCGGAAAGATATACTGAAGCTTTCTTT. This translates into CSVSTAERYTEAFF.